These T cell receptor beta chains were read from a single sample in a study of T cells after somatic rescue of genetic block. Method: immunoSEQ multiplex PCR; TCRdb's copy keeps in-frame clones and lacks some. Of fewer than 150,000 clones detected, about nine tenths appear once; the ten largest clones hold roughly 1.5%. The sequencing sample was made of peripheral blood mononuclear cells (PBMCs). Source of these receptors: a woman in her late teens or twenties. Each CDR3 is given with its conserved first and last residue. Fields, in order: CDR3 protein, CDR3 DNA, J gene, V gene, D gene, clone size. The D gene is left open where the match is weak. Some rows mark clone size as missing; the rest say once, few, many or name a class of expanded clone.

CASSLGAGNEQFF TGTGCCAGCAGCTTAGGAGCGGGAAATGAGCAGTTCTTC TRBJ2-1 TRBV11-2 TRBD2 .
CASSLDGSASYYGYTF TGTGCCAGCAGCTTAGATGGGAGCGCCTCCTACTATGGCTACACCTTC TRBJ1-2 TRBV11-2 . .
CASSIDHQWTGKKLFF TGTGCCAGTAGTATAGATCACCAATGGACAGGGAAAAAACTGTTTTTT TRBJ1-4 TRBV19 TRBD1 .
CSVDPLSRSHGYTF TGCAGCGTTGACCCGCTTTCCAGGTCCCATGGCTACACCTTC TRBJ1-2 TRBV29-1 . .
CASSFRLGTEAFF TGTGCCAGCAGTTTTCGGTTGGGTACTGAAGCTTTCTTT TRBJ1-1 TRBV28 . .
CASSHLLRDRGVYTF TGCGCCAGCAGCCACTTACTCCGGGACCGAGGCGTCTACACCTTC TRBJ1-2 TRBV4-1 . .
CASSGQRATDTQYF TGTGCCAGCAGTGGACAAAGGGCCACAGATACGCAGTATTTT TRBJ2-3 TRBV27 . .
CASSFQGAPDTEAFF TGTGCCAGCAGCTTCCAGGGGGCGCCCGACACTGAAGCTTTCTTT TRBJ1-1 TRBV5-6 TRBD1 .
CAIRPGSTDTQYF TGTGCCATCCGGCCCGGAAGCACAGATACGCAGTATTTT TRBJ2-3 TRBV10-3 . .
CARSLRAPRPTGGYGYTF TGTGCCAGAAGCTTGCGGGCCCCCCGACCTACCGGGGGATATGGCTACACCTTC TRBJ1-2 TRBV5-3 . .
CASSLALGQETQYF TGCGCCAGCAGCTTGGCCCTAGGACAAGAGACCCAGTACTTC TRBJ2-5 TRBV5-1 . .
CASSLSCLTGWFIEAFF TGTGCCAGCAGCTTAAGTTGTCTGACAGGGTGGTTTATTGAAGCTTTCTTT TRBJ1-1 TRBV7-9 TRBD1 .
CASSLGPGQEAFF TGTGCCAGCAGCTTAGGGCCGGGACAGGAAGCTTTCTTT TRBJ1-1 TRBV11-3 TRBD1 .
CASSVAGPAVNSPLHF TGTGCCAGCAGCGTAGCCGGGCCAGCCGTGAATTCACCCCTCCACTTT TRBJ1-6 TRBV9 . .
CASSANLGGFYEQYF TGTGCCAGCAGCGCCAACCTGGGCGGATTCTACGAGCAGTACTTC TRBJ2-7 TRBV6-1 . .
CAWRQGPTNEKLFF TGTGCCTGGAGGCAGGGACCAACTAATGAAAAACTGTTTTTT TRBJ1-4 TRBV30 . .
CASSLGRLPSYNEQFF TGTGCCAGCAGCTTAGGCAGGCTACCATCCTACAATGAGCAGTTCTTC TRBJ2-1 TRBV11-2 . .
CASSIGARWSDEQYF TGTGCCAGTAGTATAGGAGCCAGGTGGTCCGACGAGCAGTACTTC TRBJ2-7 TRBV19 . once
CAWRGTESGANVLTF TGTGCCTGGAGGGGAACAGAATCTGGGGCCAACGTCCTGACTTTC TRBJ2-6 TRBV30 . .
CASSLAGVFGTEAFF TGCGCCAGCAGCTTGGCAGGGGTGTTTGGGACTGAAGCTTTCTTT TRBJ1-1 TRBV5-1 . .
CAWSVGVAPGAFF TGTGCCTGGAGTGTTGGAGTAGCGCCAGGGGCTTTCTTT TRBJ1-1 TRBV30 . .
CASSVMAGTPYGYTF TGTGCCAGCAGCGTCATGGCGGGCACCCCCTATGGCTACACCTTC TRBJ1-2 TRBV9 . .
CASSLGPGESKYGYTF TGTGCCAGCAGCTTAGGCCCGGGGGAGAGCAAATATGGCTACACCTTC TRBJ1-2 TRBV7-3 . .
CASSYSIQGAELFF TGTGCCAGCAGTTACTCGATCCAGGGGGCTGAACTGTTTTTT TRBJ1-4 TRBV6-5 TRBD1 once
CASSIANLAGAPYNEQFF TGTGCCAGTAGTATTGCTAATCTAGCGGGGGCCCCCTACAATGAGCAGTTCTTC TRBJ2-1 TRBV19 TRBD2 once
CASSPWQGHYEQYF TGTGCCAGCTCACCATGGCAGGGCCACTACGAGCAGTACTTC TRBJ2-7 TRBV18 . .
CASSPLRSEAFF TGTGCCAGCAGCCCCCTGCGGAGTGAAGCTTTCTTT TRBJ1-1 TRBV5-4 . .
CASSPKGGVLNTGELFF TGTGCCAGCAGCCCTAAGGGGGGGGTGCTGAACACCGGGGAGCTGTTTTTT TRBJ2-2 TRBV7-6 . once